This TCR beta chain was sequenced during a study of blood T cell repertoires in COVID-19. Study at large: Sites in the United States, Italy and Spain provided acute and convalescent COVID-19 samples.

In the original analysis: Reference gene primer amplification gave nucleated cell count estimates. Generated by immunoSEQ multiplex PCR, the TCRdb table keeps only in-frame clones and is missing some. V and J calls and clone size are copied from that table; D and trimming were computed from the DNA. The sample has around 170,000 clones, roughly 90% seen once. After removal of 4 bases from V and 5 bases from J, the junction contained 7 bases not matched to a gene. The CDR3 contains 16 residues. Germline V gene data show CDR1 as SNHLY and CDR2 as FYNNEI. The sequenced sample was peripheral blood. The chain couples TRBV2 to TRBJ1-5; 11 nucleotides agree with TRBD1. This clonotype was sampled from a man aged 45 to 65 with acute or convalescent COVID-19. The CDR3 here is CASSARTGGADQPQHF. The DNA of the CDR3 is TGTGCCAGCAGTGCAAGGACAGGGGGCGCGGATCAGCCCCAGCATTTT.